These 20 T cell receptor beta chains were all obtained from the same sample, sequenced in a study of regulatory T cells in long-lasting Graves disease. TCR beta libraries were built with iRepertoire HTBI primers and Arm-PCR of CDR3 regions. TCRdb analysed the multiplex PCR reads with MiXCR anew, one entry per CDR3 protein. The table has about 540,000 distinct CDR3 sequences, approximately 13% seen once; the top ten hold roughly a tenth. Time point indicated: newly diagnosed GD, antithyroid drugs for less than 3 months. Extracted PBMC RNA gave rise to the TCR library. This sample was shared with a second study, whose subject was T cells in Graves' hyperthyroidism and ophthalmopathy.

Sequencing used peripheral blood mononuclear cells (PBMCs), obtained at new diagnosis, from a patient treated with antithyroid drugs. Receptors were obtained from a man aged 25 to 45 with Graves disease.

The chain recombines TRBV5-1 with TRBJ2-1; a possible D gene is TRBD1 (5 bases). The closer fit of TRBJ2-5 to the DNA end suggests the J call may be wrong. This CDR3 contains 15 residues. Germline V gene data show CDR1 as SGHRS and CDR2 as YFSETQ. The CDR3 protein is CASSLMQGLKETQYF. DNA for the CDR3: TGCGCCAGCAGCTTGATGCAGGGCTTAAAAGAGACCCAGTACTTC.

This clonotype came up many times. The chain joins TRBV15 to TRBJ1-5; no definite D call. The CDR3 covers 13 residues. The V end was cut by 0 bases, the J end by 5 bases, with 5 bases between. Germline lookup yields CDR1 LNHNV and CDR2 YYDKDF (reference sequence). CDR3 residues: CATSRDRHQPQHF. The CDR3 DNA reads as TGTGCCACCAGCAGAGATCGCCATCAGCCCCAGCATTTT.

This clonotype was detected ten times or more. The V gene is TRBV10-3, the J gene TRBJ2-3; the match to TRBD2 covers 12 bases. Per the germline V gene, CDR1 is ENHRY and CDR2 is SYGVKD. V gave up 9 bases and J gave up 2 bases; unmatched junction bases: 3. This CDR3 is built from 14 residues. In DNA form, the CDR3 reads TGTGCCATTAGGACTAGCGGGGACACAGATACGCAGTATTTT. Amino acids: CAIRTSGDTDTQYF.

This clonotype has ten or more counts. The rearrangement uses TRBV2 and TRBJ1-1; D gene unclear. The ends were cut back, 3 bases at V and 6 bases at J, with 11 bases in the middle. The CDR3 consists of 13 residues. Germline values: CDR1 SNHLY, CDR2 FYNNEI. The CDR3 DNA sequence: TGTGCCAGCAGTGACTGGGGAATGGCTGAAGCTTTCTTT. As protein: CASSDWGMAEAFF.

The table lists this clonotype with a few counts. The chain employs TRBV5-1 and TRBJ1-1, with D perhaps TRBD1 (5 bases). Germline CDR1 reads SGHRS; CDR2 reads YFSETQ. Trimming removed 4 bases from V and 3 bases from J, with 16 bases in between. This CDR3 has 15 residues. DNA of the CDR3: TGCGCCAGCAGCCCTTTCTGGGGCCGGGACACTGAAGCTTTCTTT. Its protein product is CASSPFWGRDTEAFF.

Ten or more counts support this clonotype. The junction and the germline gene differ at one end; a read error may be behind it. The rearrangement joins TRBV5-1 to TRBJ2-5, with 9 bases fitting TRBD2. Per the germline V gene, CDR1 is SGHRS and CDR2 is YFSETQ. The CDR3 loop spans 14 amino acids. In DNA form, the CDR3 reads TGTGCCAGCAGCTTAGCGGGAGCCCAAGAGACCCAGTACTTC. This sequence encodes CASSLAGAQETQYF.

This clonotype was seen many times. The chain has TRBV13 and TRBJ1-3; D remains ambiguous. Germline CDR1 is PRHDT and CDR2 is FYEKMQ (reference sequence). The CDR3 consists of 15 residues. The ends were cut back, 7 bases at V and 0 bases at J, with 13 bases in the middle. CDR3 amino acids: CASTISLSSGNTIYF. The CDR3 coding sequence is TGTGCCAGCACCATAAGTTTATCCTCTGGAAACACCATATATTTT.

Concerning this clonotype itself: A much more abundant neighbour one base away suggests this may be a read error. The CDR3 end shows no conserved phenylalanine or tryptophan, and so a read error is likely. V is TRBV7-2 and J is TRBJ2-7, with no clear D. CDR1 and CDR2 from the germline V gene are SGHTA and FQGNSA. The CDR3 has 15 residues. V dropped 2 bases and J dropped 4 bases, with 15 bases sitting between them. In DNA form, the CDR3 reads TGTGCCAGCAGCTTAAGGTCTCAGGTATCATACGAGCAGTACTCC. It codes for CASSLRSQVSYEQYS.

There are a few counts of this clonotype. This rearrangement joins TRBV6-1 to TRBJ1-6; TRBD1 is a possible D gene (6 bases). CDR3 length: 16 residues. Germline lookup yields CDR1 MNHNS and CDR2 SASEGT. The V end lost 5 bases, the J end lost 4 bases, and 15 bases lay between the germline ends. CDR3 amino acids: CASSRSRQVYNSPLHF. The CDR3 nucleotides are TGTGCCAGCAGTAGATCAAGACAGGTTTATAATTCACCCCTCCACTTT.

This clonotype was counted at least ten times. CDR3 nucleotides: TGCAGTGCTAGAGGTGCCCAAGAGACCCAGTACTTC. This codes for CSARGAQETQYF. V is TRBV20-1 and J is TRBJ2-5; D unclear. CDR1 is DFQATT and CDR2 is SNEGSKA in the germline V gene (reference sequence). Trimming cost V 1 base and J 1 base, with 4 bases left between them. The CDR3 has 12 amino acids.

The rearrangement uses TRBV5-1 and TRBJ2-2, with 14 bases that match TRBD2. The junction had 3 bases not matched to a gene; V was cut back by 2 bases and J by 3 bases. The CDR3 covers 17 residues. Germline CDR1 reads SGHRS; CDR2 reads YFSETQ. The CDR3 protein is CASSFRGLAGDTGELFF. The CDR3 DNA reads TGCGCCAGCAGCTTCAGGGGACTAGCGGGAGACACCGGGGAGCTGTTTTTT.

This clonotype was detected ten times or more. This chain joins TRBV20-1 and TRBJ2-7; tentatively, D is TRBD2 (5 bases). This CDR3 region has 15 residues. Germline loops: CDR1 DFQATT, CDR2 SNEGSKA (reference sequence). Deletions cut 1 base from V and 3 bases from J, with 16 bases between. CDR3 sequence reads: CSARALGSAGYEQYF. DNA of the CDR3: TGCAGTGCTAGAGCGTTAGGATCGGCGGGCTACGAGCAGTACTTC.

The chain has TRBV27 and TRBJ2-1, with 10 bases fitting TRBD2. Germline loops: CDR1 MNHEY, CDR2 SMNVEV (reference sequence). The CDR3 loop spans 16 amino acids. V gave up 5 bases and J gave up 7 bases; unmatched junction bases: 11. The CDR3 is CASSLPGTSAMNEQFF. In DNA form, the CDR3 reads TGTGCCAGCAGTCTACCCGGGACTAGCGCCATGAATGAGCAGTTCTTC.

This clonotype was seen only a few times. The chain uses TRBV24-1 and TRBJ2-3, with D possibly being TRBD2 (5 bases). CDR1 is KGHDR, CDR2 SFDVKD, per germline. Trimming pared 3 bases from V and 4 bases from J, leaving 19 bases between. This CDR3 is 17 amino acids long. The CDR3, as DNA: TGTGCCACCAGTGATCCCCGAAGAGGGAAGAGATCAGATACGCAGTATTTT. It translates to CATSDPRRGKRSDTQYF.

Turning to this clonotype: This clone may be a read error of a much larger clone one base away. The chain is built from TRBV27 and TRBJ1-4; D is perhaps TRBD1 (5 bases). Germline CDR1 is MNHEY and CDR2 is SMNVEV (reference sequence). The CDR3 is 16 residues long. In DNA, the CDR3 is TGTGCCAGCAATTTAATTGGGGCTCAGGGTTATGAAAAACTGTTTTTT. It is translated as CASNLIGAQGYEKLFF.

The chain links TRBV14 to TRBJ1-6, with a tentative D call TRBD1 (5 bases). V dropped 1 base and J dropped 5 bases, with 9 bases sitting between them. Looked up from germline, CDR1 is SGHDN and CDR2 is FVKESK. The length of the CDR3 is 15 residues. In DNA form, the CDR3 reads TGTGCCAGCAGCCAAGCCGACAGCCATAATTCACCCCTCCACTTT. The encoded protein is CASSQADSHNSPLHF. Looking up the rest from reference TRBV14 and TRBJ1-6 gives the full variable domain: EAGVTQFPSHSVIEKGQTVTLRCDPISGHDNLYWYRRVMGKEIKFLLHFVKESKQDESGMPNNRFLAERTGGTYSTLKVQPAELEDSGVYFCASSQADSHNSPLHFGNGTRLTVT.

This clonotype was seen ten or more times. The J gene is TRBJ2-7, the V gene TRBV5-1; D might be TRBD1 (8 bases). Per the germline V gene, CDR1 is SGHRS and CDR2 is YFSETQ. V dropped 2 bases and J dropped 7 bases, with 16 bases sitting between them. The CDR3 covers 14 residues. As DNA, the CDR3 is TGCGCCAGCAGCTTAGCGGGACAGGCCCTGGAGCAGTACTTC. Its translation: CASSLAGQALEQYF.

This clonotype was seen at least ten times. The J gene is TRBJ1-4, the V gene TRBV24-1; D is possibly TRBD1 (6 bases). V was clipped by 4 bases and J by 6 bases, with 11 bases between them. The length of the CDR3 is 14 residues. Germline V CDR1 and CDR2: KGHDR, SFDVKD. DNA for the CDR3: TGTGCCACCAGTGAAGGGACACCACATGAAAAACTGTTTTTT. Encoded protein: CATSEGTPHEKLFF.

This clonotype was recorded at least ten times. The rearrangement uses TRBV7-9 and TRBJ1-1; D ambiguous. Trimming took 6 bases from V and 8 from J, leaving 16 bases between them. The length of the CDR3 is 13 residues. Per germline, CDR1 SEHNR and CDR2 FQNEAQ (reference sequence). CDR3 amino acids: CASSPGVVVEAFF. In DNA, the CDR3 is TGTGCCAGCAGTCCGGGAGTTGTGGTAGAAGCTTTCTTT.

A note on this clonotype: This likely reflects a read error, since a far larger clone is one base away. The chain combines TRBV6-5 with TRBJ2-1; the D gene could be TRBD1 or TRBD2 (5 bases each). The CDR3 is made up of 13 amino acids. Germline-derived CDR1 and CDR2 are MNHEY and SVGAGI. The CDR3 spells CSSSLGTNNEQFF. Written as DNA, the CDR3 is TGTTCCAGCAGTTTGGGGACCAACAATGAGCAGTTCTTC.